Following are 29 T cell receptor beta chains from one sample sequenced in a study of CD8 T cells in Susac syndrome (dated by TCRdb to between 2018 and 2021). Library creation used the immunoSEQ multiplex PCR assay. RNA was extracted with the RNeasy kit and about 0.45 to 1 ug was reverse transcribed using random hexamers. TCRdb reanalyzed the raw reads on its own, using fastp at Q25 for trimming and MiXCR for clone calling, and kept in-frame beta chains. Each CDR3 protein appears once, grouped with its most common genes and DNA. The sample profile shows 300,000 or so distinct CDR3 sequences; around 92% of them were found once. The ten largest clonotypes hold roughly 0.059% of the sample. The sequenced sample consisted of CD4+ T cells from PBMCs. Receptor source: a human donor with multiple sclerosis.

The rearrangement links TRBV11-2 to TRBJ2-7; TRBD1 matches at 9 bases. This CDR3 spans 14 amino acids. V lost 3 bases and J lost 6; bases outside the gene matches: 6. The germline V gene encodes CDR1 SGHAT and CDR2 FQNNGV. Here the CDR3 DNA reads TGTGCCAGCAGCTTGTCGGGACAGGGTGTCGAGCAGTACTTC. It translates to CASSLSGQGVEQYF.

The chain couples TRBV6-5 to TRBJ2-1; D perhaps matches TRBD1 (6 bases). Germline CDR1 reads MNHEY; CDR2 reads SVGAGI. The V and J ends lost 6 bases and 9 bases respectively, with 15 bases between them. CDR3 size: 13 residues. The CDR3 loop reads CASRLYRGSEQFF. CDR3 DNA sequence: TGTGCCAGCAGGCTCTATAGGGGGAGTGAGCAGTTCTTC.

The chain joins TRBV19 to TRBJ2-7; possibly TRBD1 for D (6 bases). CDR1 is LNHDA and CDR2 is SQIVND in the germline V gene (reference sequence). The CDR3 is 16 amino acids. The V and J ends lost 5 bases and 2 bases respectively, with 19 bases between them. For the CDR3, the DNA is TGTGCCAGTAGTTCCCGTGGGGGCCCCACCACCTACGAGCAGTACTTC. The encoded protein is CASSSRGGPTTYEQYF.

This clonotype has more than one count but fewer than ten. J is TRBJ2-7 and V is TRBV7-9, with D possibly being TRBD1 (6 bases). This CDR3 has 16 amino acids. The V gene lost 6 bases and the J gene lost 4 bases, with 22 bases spanning the gap. Germline CDR1 is SEHNR and CDR2 is FQNEAQ (reference sequence). CDR3 protein: CASSRVPEDSLYEQYF. For the CDR3, the DNA is TGTGCCAGCAGTCGAGTGCCCGAGGACAGCCTATACGAGCAGTACTTC.

The rearrangement links TRBV11-3 to TRBJ2-2, with D tentatively TRBD1 or TRBD2 (6 bases each). Germline values: CDR1 SGHNT, CDR2 YENEEA. This CDR3 contains 17 residues. Deletions cut 3 bases from V and 7 bases from J, with 21 bases between. This CDR3 is CASSFTGARSGDGELFF. The CDR3, as DNA: TGTGCCAGCAGCTTCACGGGGGCGCGAAGTGGGGACGGGGAGCTGTTTTTT.

This clonotype has just one count. The J gene is TRBJ1-1, the V gene TRBV27; D call uncertain. There are 11 residues in the CDR3. The V and J ends lost 8 bases and 6 bases respectively, with 10 bases between them. CDR1 and CDR2 from the germline V gene are MNHEY and SMNVEV (reference sequence). CDR3 in DNA: TGTGCCAGCTATCGGAATGCTGAAGCTTTCTTT. Translated, it gives CASYRNAEAFF.

The genes are TRBV2 and TRBJ1-2; tentative D call: TRBD1 (5 bases). This CDR3 is 13 amino acids long. In germline, CDR1 is SNHLY, CDR2 FYNNEI. V was shortened by 2 bases and J by 3 bases, with 7 bases between the two germline ends. The CDR3 reads CASSEQGDYGYTF. CDR3 nucleotide sequence: TGTGCCAGCAGTGAACAGGGAGACTATGGCTACACCTTC. Using reference TRBV2 and TRBJ1-2 for the parts outside the CDR3, the full variable domain is EPEVTQTPSHQVTQMGQEVILRCVPISNHLYFYWYRQILGQKVEFLVSFYNNEISEKSEIFDDQFSVERPDGSNFTLKIRSTKLEDSAMYFCASSEQGDYGYTFGSGTRLTVV.

The V gene is TRBV29-1, the J gene TRBJ2-1; D is uncertain. The germline gives CDR1 SQVTM, CDR2 ANQGSEA. The length of the CDR3 is 11 residues. V was cut by 5 bases and J by 8 bases, with 10 bases left in between. The CDR3 DNA reads as TGCAGCGTTAGGCACACCGATGAGCAGTTCTTC. Translated, it gives CSVRHTDEQFF.

The chain links TRBV6-5 to TRBJ2-3; D is possibly TRBD1 or TRBD2 (5 bases each). Germline assignment: CDR1 MNHEY and CDR2 SVGAGI. The V gene lost 6 bases and the J gene lost 1 base, with 8 bases spanning the gap. The CDR3 spans 13 residues. Written as DNA, the CDR3 is TGTGCCAGCAGGAGGGGTGGCACAGATACGCAGTATTTT. This encodes CASRRGGTDTQYF.

V usage is TRBV18 and J usage is TRBJ2-7, with TRBD1 matching over 9 bases. Unmatched junction bases numbered 5, after V lost 6 bases and J lost 5 bases. This CDR3 has 13 amino acids. Germline assignment: CDR1 KGHSH and CDR2 LQKENI. The CDR3 here is CASSGTGFNEQYF. The DNA for the CDR3 is TGTGCCAGCTCCGGGACAGGGTTCAACGAGCAGTACTTC. The variable domain in full, with the rest retrieved from reference TRBV18 and TRBJ2-7, is NAGVMQNPRHLVRRRGQEARLRCSPMKGHSHVYWYRQLPEEGLKFMVYLQKENIIDESGMPKERFSAEFPKEGPSILRIQQVVRGDSAAYFCASSGTGFNEQYFGPGTRLTVT.

The chain recombines TRBV28 with TRBJ2-3, with 14 nucleotides matching TRBD2. Germline V gene data show CDR1 as MDHEN and CDR2 as SYDVKM. This CDR3 comprises 18 residues. V lost 6 bases, J lost 8 bases, and 16 bases stayed unmatched. The CDR3, as DNA: TGTGCCAGCAGCCCTTCCCGTGGAGGGACTAGCGGGAGAGGTACGCAGTATTTT. Its translation is CASSPSRGGTSGRGTQYF.

V is TRBV5-6 and J is TRBJ1-2; 8 nucleotides agree with TRBD1. CDR3 length: 13 amino acids. Per the germline V gene, CDR1 is SGHDT and CDR2 is YYEEEE. The V gene end was trimmed by 6 bases and the J gene end by 6 bases; junction bases not matched to a gene: 7. CDR3 nucleotide sequence: TGTGCCAGCACTTTACAGGGGGGCGATGGCTACACCTTC. Translating it yields CASTLQGGDGYTF.

The chain carries TRBV19 and TRBJ1-2; 10 nucleotides match TRBD1. The CDR3 is 17 residues long. V lost 6 bases to trimming and J lost 5 bases; unmatched junction nucleotides: 15. Germline CDR1 and CDR2: LNHDA and SQIVND (reference sequence). In DNA, the CDR3 is TGTGCCAGTAGAAACCCACCGGGACAGGGGATGGGGTATGGCTACACCTTC. Its translation: CASRNPPGQGMGYGYTF.

The chain is built from TRBV7-9 and TRBJ1-3; 7 bases are a match to TRBD1. From germline, CDR1 is SEHNR and CDR2 FQNEAQ (reference sequence). CDR3 length: 19 residues. V gave up 4 bases and J gave up 5 bases; unmatched junction bases: 20. CDR3 nucleotide sequence: TGTGCCAGCAGCTCCAAATCGGTTGATGCACGGGACAGTCGAAACACCATATATTTT. Translated, it gives CASSSKSVDARDSRNTIYF.

This clonotype was recorded once. The chain combines TRBV6-5 with TRBJ1-5, with a weak D call TRBD1 (6 bases). Trimming pared 4 bases from V and 0 bases from J, leaving 16 bases between. This CDR3 is 17 amino acids long. CDR1 is MNHEY and CDR2 is SVGAGI in the germline V gene. For the CDR3, the DNA is TGTGCCAGCAGTTTGCCTAGGACAGCTTATAGCAATCAGCCCCAGCATTTT. Its translation is CASSLPRTAYSNQPQHF.

The chain joins TRBV10-2 to TRBJ1-1, with TRBD1 matching over 7 bases. Germline CDR1 is WSHSY and CDR2 is SAAADI. The CDR3 sequence is 14 residues long. V shed 6 bases, J shed 2 bases, and the junction held 6 bases outside the gene matches. Here the CDR3 reads CASRPDRVNTEAFF. Here the CDR3 DNA reads TGCGCCAGCAGACCCGACAGGGTCAACACTGAAGCTTTCTTT.

V and J are TRBV12-3 or TRBV12-4 and TRBJ2-5, with TRBD1 identical over 7 bases. There are 16 residues in the CDR3. J lost 6 bases, V lost 3 bases, and 13 bases had no gene match. CDR3 in amino acids: CASSFQTGPGRKTQYF. For the CDR3, the DNA is TGTGCCAGCAGTTTTCAGACAGGGCCCGGTAGAAAGACCCAGTACTTC.

The CDR3: CSVTQGGTGELFF. CDR3 DNA sequence: TGCAGCGTCACTCAGGGGGGCACCGGGGAGCTGTTTTTT. The genes are TRBV29-1 and TRBJ2-2; D perhaps matches TRBD1 (7 bases). Germline V gene data show CDR1 as SQVTM and CDR2 as ANQGSEA. Between the trimmed V and J ends, which lost 6 bases and 4 bases, there was a span of 12 bases. The CDR3 consists of 13 residues.

This rearrangement joins TRBV28 to TRBJ1-2; D remains ambiguous. Germline CDR1 MDHEN, CDR2 SYDVKM. CDR3 length: 14 residues. V shed 2 bases and J shed 3 bases, with 10 bases lying between them. CDR3 DNA sequence: TGTGCCAGCAGTTTAAGTCAGCCCGACTATGGCTACACCTTC. As protein: CASSLSQPDYGYTF.

The chain recombines TRBV20-1 with TRBJ2-3; D tentatively reads TRBD1 or TRBD2 (7 bases each). Germline V lookup: CDR1 DFQATT, CDR2 SNEGSKA (reference sequence). Trimming cost V 6 bases and J 4 bases, with 20 bases left between them. This CDR3 spans 15 amino acids. The CDR3 loop reads CSASSGGGGADTQYF. The CDR3 DNA reads as TGCAGTGCGTCCTCAGGGGGAGGGGGCGCAGATACGCAGTATTTT.

The chain couples TRBV4-1 to TRBJ2-2; TRBD1 or TRBD2 may be the D gene (5 bases each). Germline V lookup: CDR1 MGHRA, CDR2 YSYEKL. This CDR3 has 16 amino acids. The V end was cut by 3 bases, the J end by 5 bases, with 16 bases between. CDR3 DNA: TGCGCCAGCAGCCACCGACGGGGCGAATTTACCGGGGAGCTGTTTTTT. Its protein is CASSHRRGEFTGELFF.

DNA of the CDR3: TGTGCCAGCAGGGAGATAGATACGCAGTATTTT. Protein: CASREIDTQYF. V is TRBV27 and J is TRBJ2-3; D unclear. Germline lookup yields CDR1 MNHEY and CDR2 SMNVEV (reference sequence). This CDR3 contains 11 residues. The ends were cut back, 6 bases at V and 5 bases at J, with 6 bases in the middle.

V gene TRBV20-1 combines with J gene TRBJ1-4; 9 bases agree with TRBD1. The ends lost 5 bases at V and 6 bases at J; junction bases unmatched: 7. The germline gives CDR1 DFQATT, CDR2 SNEGSKA (reference sequence). The CDR3 totals 14 residues. Here the CDR3 reads CSAGDRATHEKLFF. The CDR3 nucleotides are TGCAGTGCTGGGGACAGGGCGACTCATGAAAAACTGTTTTTT.

The chain combines TRBV5-1 with TRBJ1-1; D might be TRBD1 (5 bases). The CDR3 length is 19 residues. Germline V lookup: CDR1 SGHRS, CDR2 YFSETQ. Trimming pared 0 bases from V and 0 bases from J, leaving 21 bases between. The CDR3 nucleotides read TGCGCCAGCAGCTTGGTAAGGGGAGGATTCGGGGCGGTGAACACTGAAGCTTTCTTT. Protein sequence: CASSLVRGGFGAVNTEAFF.

The DNA of the CDR3 is TGTGCCAGCAGCTCTCGGACTATCCCCTCGGGAGAGACCCAGTACTTC. It encodes CASSSRTIPSGETQYF. This chain joins TRBV5-5 and TRBJ2-5; possibly TRBD2 for D (6 bases). Trimming took 3 bases from V and 4 from J, leaving 19 bases between them. Germline V gives CDR1 SGHKS, CDR2 YYEKEE (reference sequence). The CDR3 loop spans 16 amino acids. The variable domain in full, completed from reference TRBV5-5 and TRBJ2-5, reads DAGVTQSPTHLIKTRGQQVTLRCSPISGHKSVSWYQQVLGQGPQFIFQYYEKEERGRGNFPDRFSARQFPNYSSELNVNALLLGDSALYLCASSSRTIPSGETQYFGPGTRLLVL.

This chain connects TRBV6-1 to TRBJ1-6, with TRBD1 matching 9 bases. Trimming took 6 bases from V and 7 from J; bases not matched to a gene: 13. Germline CDR1 MNHNS, CDR2 SASEGT. CDR3 size: 17 residues. CDR3 coding DNA: TGTGCCAGCAGGCCCGCGGTAACAGGGGGCTGGAATTCACCCCTCCACTTT. Its translation: CASRPAVTGGWNSPLHF.

The rearrangement uses TRBV4-3 and TRBJ1-5, with unresolved D. The germline gives CDR1 LGHNA, CDR2 YSLEER. The CDR3 extends over 15 amino acids. Trimming took off 0 bases at V and 5 bases at J, with 11 bases between the two ends. In nucleotides, the CDR3 is TGCGCCAGCAGCCAAGATTCGGGAGGGTATCAGCCCCAGCATTTT. Translated, it gives CASSQDSGGYQPQHF.

The chain uses TRBV13 and TRBJ1-3; D ambiguous. The CDR3 length is 15 residues. Trimming left V 5 bases short and J 3 bases short, with 14 bases between. Germline V gives CDR1 PRHDT, CDR2 FYEKMQ (reference sequence). CDR3 nucleotides: TGTGCCAGCAGCCCTCCCCCGTTAAGTGGAAACACCATATATTTT. This translates into CASSPPPLSGNTIYF.

The chain is built from TRBV12-3 or TRBV12-4 and TRBJ1-5; D is uncertain. V gave up 6 bases and J gave up 4 bases, with 16 bases separating them. This CDR3 is 15 amino acids long. Here the CDR3 reads CASSPGSSANQPQHF. CDR3 nucleotide sequence: TGTGCCAGCAGCCCCGGTAGTTCGGCGAATCAGCCCCAGCATTTT.